Listed here are 28 T cell receptor beta chains from one sample, sequenced in a study of regulatory T cells in long-lasting Graves disease. The TCR beta library used iRepertoire HTBI primers with Arm-PCR amplification of CDR3. TCRdb reprocessed the multiplex PCR reads with MiXCR, giving one entry per CDR3 protein. Seen here are 550,000 to 650,000 distinct CDR3 sequences, 15% to 20% observed once, and the top ten hold about 12%. The time point here: newly diagnosed GD, antithyroid drugs for less than 3 months. RNA from PBMCs was the source of the TCR library. The sample was also reused in another study, on T cells in Graves' hyperthyroidism and ophthalmopathy.

The starting material was peripheral blood mononuclear cells (PBMCs), obtained at new diagnosis, from a patient treated with antithyroid drugs. Every receptor here comes from a man aged 18 to 30 with Graves disease.

For the CDR3, the DNA is TGTGCCTGGAGGACTCCACAGGGGGCAAGAACTAATGAAAAACTGTTTTTT. It specifies CAWRTPQGARTNEKLFF. V and J are TRBV30 and TRBJ1-4; 9 nucleotides align to TRBD1. There are 17 residues in the CDR3. CDR1 is GTSNPN, CDR2 SVGIG, per germline (reference sequence). The V segment lost 3 bases and the J segment 1 base; nucleotides outside the gene matches: 9.

This clonotype was observed many times. The chain is built from TRBV2 and TRBJ2-7; 10 positions match TRBD1. The CDR3 is 14 amino acids. CDR1 SNHLY and CDR2 FYNNEI come from the germline V gene. J lost 5 bases, V lost 6 bases, and 7 bases had no gene match. DNA of the CDR3: TGTGCCAGCAGGGTGGACAGGGGGTTCCACGAGCAGTACTTC. It specifies CASRVDRGFHEQYF.

This CDR3 reads CASSPSGLSTDTQYF. The CDR3 region has the DNA TGTGCCAGCAGCCCCAGCGGGCTAAGCACAGATACGCAGTATTTT. This chain uses TRBV4-2 with TRBJ2-3; possibly TRBD2 for D (6 bases). CDR1 is LGHNA and CDR2 is YNFKEQ in the germline V gene. The CDR3 runs 15 residues. V shed 4 bases and J shed 0 bases, with 11 bases lying between them.

This clonotype was observed a few times. The V gene is TRBV18, the J gene TRBJ2-3; no firm D call. Deletions cut 3 bases from V and 2 bases from J, with 6 bases between. The CDR3 covers 13 residues. Germline CDR1 reads KGHSH; CDR2 reads LQKENI. CDR3 loop: CASSPDNTDTQYF. The CDR3 DNA follows: TGTGCCAGCTCACCTGACAACACAGATACGCAGTATTTT.

The chain carries TRBV20-1 and TRBJ1-4; TRBD1 agrees at 7 bases. The CDR3 consists of 13 residues. Germline lookup yields CDR1 DFQATT and CDR2 SNEGSKA (reference sequence). The J segment lost 8 bases and the V segment lost 6 bases, leaving 9 bases of the junction unmatched. The CDR3 loop reads CSASDRHQEKLFF. The CDR3 coding sequence is TGCAGTGCCTCGGACAGGCACCAAGAAAAACTGTTTTTT.

This clonotype was counted only a few times. The chain combines TRBV11-3 with TRBJ1-1; a weak D match, TRBD1 (5 bases). Germline CDR1 is SGHNT and CDR2 is YENEEA. Deletions cut 1 base from V and 3 bases from J, with 18 bases between. The CDR3 runs 17 residues. Here the CDR3 DNA reads TGTGCCAGCAGCTTAGGGGTCGGGAGAGGGGCCGACACTGAAGCTTTCTTT. Translating gives CASSLGVGRGADTEAFF.

This clonotype was counted ten times or more. The CDR3 DNA sequence: TGTGCCAGCAGCCCAAGCGGGAGGAATGAGCAGTTCTTC. It yields the protein CASSPSGRNEQFF. The chain is built from TRBV28 and TRBJ2-1; 9 bases agree with TRBD2. The V gene's germline CDR1 is MDHEN and CDR2 SYDVKM. The CDR3 has 13 amino acids. The J segment lost 7 bases and the V segment lost 6 bases, leaving 4 bases of the junction unmatched.

The chain has TRBV10-2 and TRBJ2-2, with TRBD1 identical over 10 bases. V lost 10 bases to trimming and J lost 5 bases; unmatched junction nucleotides: 7. This CDR3 has 14 residues. Germline V gene sequence: CDR1 WSHSY, CDR2 SAAADI. The CDR3: CATLDRGLTGELFF. CDR3 nucleotide sequence: TGCGCCACCTTAGACAGGGGGCTTACCGGGGAGCTGTTTTTT.

This clonotype was seen ten or more times. Mismatch with germline at one junction end may stem from a read error. The chain uses TRBV28 and TRBJ2-1; no clear D. The CDR3 loop spans 11 amino acids. Germline CDR1 MDHEN, CDR2 SYDVKM. The CDR3 protein is CASSFYPVILF. CDR3 sequence (DNA): TGTGCCAGCAGTTTCTATCCGGTTATCCTCTTC.

This clonotype was seen ten or more times. V gene TRBV6-2 or TRBV6-3 combines with J gene TRBJ2-7, with 9 positions matching TRBD1. Germline values: CDR1 MNHEY, CDR2 SVGEGT. V was pared by 5 bases and J by 2 bases, with 7 bases of the junction left unmatched. The CDR3 contains 15 residues. CDR3 bases: TGTGCCAGCAGTGCATACAGGGGGCACGCCTACGAGCAGTACTTC. Its translation is CASSAYRGHAYEQYF.

This chain uses TRBV29-1 with TRBJ2-2; D call uncertain. This CDR3 spans 13 amino acids. The V end lost 4 bases, the J end lost 1 base, and 7 bases lay between the germline ends. Germline loops: CDR1 SQVTM, CDR2 ANQGSEA. The CDR3 is CSVGHQNTGELFF. The CDR3 region has the DNA TGCAGCGTTGGGCACCAGAACACCGGGGAGCTGTTTTTT.

The chain recombines TRBV19 with TRBJ1-5; no firm D call. Trimming left V 5 bases short and J 7 bases short, with 12 bases between. The CDR3 length is 13 residues. Per germline, CDR1 LNHDA and CDR2 SQIVND (reference sequence). The CDR3 bases are TGTGCCAGTAGTTACGGTCCGAGGCAGCCCCAGCATTTT. Translation: CASSYGPRQPQHF.

This clonotype appeared a few times. DNA of the CDR3: TGTGCCAGCAGCATTACAGGGGTGGAGGCCAATGAGCAGTTCTTC. As protein: CASSITGVEANEQFF. The chain links TRBV9 to TRBJ2-1, with TRBD1 matching 7 bases. V lost 4 bases, J lost 6 bases, and 10 bases stayed unmatched. This CDR3 is 15 amino acids long. Germline-derived CDR1 and CDR2 are SGDLS and YYNGEE.

This clonotype was recorded at least ten times. The rearrangement joins TRBV7-8 to TRBJ2-7; D is unresolved. The germline gives CDR1 SGHVS, CDR2 FQNEAQ. V was trimmed by 7 bases and J by 1 base, leaving 11 bases between them. This CDR3 has 13 residues. The CDR3 bases are TGTGCCAGCATTCATCCCTCGTCCTACGAGCAGTACTTC. Residues: CASIHPSSYEQYF.

This clonotype was detected ten times or more. This chain connects TRBV30 to TRBJ2-3; TRBD1 might be the D (5 bases). The CDR3 consists of 14 residues. V was cut by 0 bases and J by 5 bases, with 12 bases left in between. The V gene's germline CDR1 is GTSNPN and CDR2 SVGIG (reference sequence). The CDR3 protein is CAWSVLMGQDTQYF. The CDR3 DNA reads as TGTGCCTGGAGTGTATTGATGGGGCAAGATACGCAGTATTTT. The variable domain in full, with the rest retrieved from reference TRBV30 and TRBJ2-3, is SQTIHQWPATLVQPVGSPLSLECTVEGTSNPNLYWYRQAAGRGLQLLFYSVGIGQISSEVPQNLSASRPQDRQFILSSKKLLLSDSGFYLCAWSVLMGQDTQYFGPGTRLTVL.

The sample holds many counts of this clonotype. V usage is TRBV4-1 and J usage is TRBJ2-7; D is uncertain. The germline V and J ends were trimmed by 1 base and 1 base, with 5 bases remaining between them. CDR1 is MGHRA and CDR2 is YSYEKL in the germline V gene. This CDR3 has 13 residues. DNA of the CDR3: TGCGCCAGCAGCCAAGTAGGTTCCTACGAGCAGTACTTC. It codes for CASSQVGSYEQYF.

The V call is TRBV7-3, the J call TRBJ2-7; D possibly uses TRBD1 or TRBD2 (5 bases each). The V and J ends lost 5 bases and 2 bases respectively, with 16 bases between them. The CDR3 covers 15 residues. CDR1 and CDR2 from the germline V gene are SGHTA and FQGTGA. CDR3 in DNA: TGTGCCAGCAGCCAGGCCGGGACGGCTACCTACGAGCAGTACTTC. Protein sequence: CASSQAGTATYEQYF.

This clonotype was detected ten times or more. J is TRBJ2-7 and V is TRBV5-1; TRBD2 matches at 10 bases. With V trimmed by 1 base and J by 6 bases, 13 bases remained unmatched. Germline V gives CDR1 SGHRS, CDR2 YFSETQ. This CDR3 comprises 17 residues. The CDR3 region is CASSLRPSGSQVGEQYF. The DNA of the CDR3 is TGCGCCAGCAGCTTGCGGCCTAGCGGGAGTCAAGTCGGCGAGCAGTACTTC.

The V gene is TRBV6-1, the J gene TRBJ2-7; no definite D call. Germline CDR1 is MNHNS and CDR2 is SASEGT. This CDR3 region has 13 residues. The germline V and J ends were trimmed by 5 bases and 2 bases, with 10 bases remaining between them. This chain's CDR3 is CASSKDSAYEQYF. For the CDR3, the DNA is TGTGCCAGCAGTAAAGACTCAGCCTACGAGCAGTACTTC.

The table lists this clonotype with many counts. The V call is TRBV11-2, the J call TRBJ2-7; D is undetermined. Germline CDR1 SGHAT, CDR2 FQNNGV. V was shortened by 5 bases and J by 1 base, with 9 bases between the two germline ends. This CDR3 is 13 amino acids long. The CDR3 DNA sequence: TGTGCCAGCAGCCTCGCTGAATCCTACGAGCAGTACTTC. Protein sequence: CASSLAESYEQYF. Full variable domain (missing parts from reference TRBV11-2 and TRBJ2-7): EAGVAQSPRYKIIEKRQSVAFWCNPISGHATLYWYQQILGQGPKLLIQFQNNGVVDDSQLPKDRFSAERLKGVDSTLKIQPAKLEDSAVYLCASSLAESYEQYFGPGTRLTVT.

At least ten counts were recorded for this clonotype. The rearrangement joins TRBV12-3 or TRBV12-4 to TRBJ1-2; D not certain. Trimming took off 9 bases at V and 8 bases at J, with 16 bases between the two ends. The CDR3 spans 12 residues. The CDR3 is CASSPSGIGYTF. CDR3 coding DNA: TGTGCCAGTAGCCCCTCGGGGATCGGCTACACCTTC.

The CDR3 sequence is CASSEESVGHTQYF. The CDR3 DNA reads TGTGCCAGCAGTGAGGAGAGCGTGGGCCATACGCAGTATTTT. V and J are TRBV2 and TRBJ2-3; no definite D call. CDR1 is SNHLY and CDR2 is FYNNEI in the germline V gene. V was clipped by 3 bases and J by 7 bases, with 14 bases between them. The CDR3 has 14 amino acids. Full variable domain (remainder filled in from reference TRBV2 and TRBJ2-3): EPEVTQTPSHQVTQMGQEVILRCVPISNHLYFYWYRQILGQKVEFLVSFYNNEISEKSEIFDDQFSVERPDGSNFTLKIRSTKLEDSAMYFCASSEESVGHTQYFGPGTRLTVL.

This clonotype has ten or more counts. The chain joins TRBV15 to TRBJ2-7, with D hard to call. CDR3 length equals 14 residues. With 1 base removed from V and 0 bases from J, the gap between germline ends came to 7 bases. Germline loops: CDR1 LNHNV, CDR2 YYDKDF (reference sequence). DNA of the CDR3: TGTGCCACCAGCAGAGGTGACACCTCCTACGAGCAGTACTTC. Residues: CATSRGDTSYEQYF.

This clonotype was observed at least ten times. The chain combines TRBV6-1 with TRBJ1-1, with a tentative D call TRBD1 (5 bases). Trimming left V 8 bases short and J 1 base short, with 17 bases between. The CDR3 consists of 15 residues. Germline V gene lookup returns CDR1 MNHNS and CDR2 SASEGT. CDR3 protein: CASRKYRTQNTEAFF. DNA for the CDR3: TGTGCCAGCCGAAAGTACCGGACACAGAACACTGAAGCTTTCTTT.

V and J are TRBV2 and TRBJ1-4, with a possible D match to TRBD1 (5 bases). The germline V and J ends were trimmed by 6 bases and 3 bases, with 11 bases remaining between them. In germline, CDR1 is SNHLY, CDR2 FYNNEI. The length of the CDR3 is 14 residues. The CDR3 region has the DNA TGTGCCAGCAGCGCACAAGGGGCTAATGAAAAACTGTTTTTT. This codes for CASSAQGANEKLFF. The whole variable domain, filled in from reference TRBV2 and TRBJ1-4, reads EPEVTQTPSHQVTQMGQEVILRCVPISNHLYFYWYRQILGQKVEFLVSFYNNEISEKSEIFDDQFSVERPDGSNFTLKIRSTKLEDSAMYFCASSAQGANEKLFFGSGTQLSVL.

This clonotype appeared many times. The genes are TRBV7-9 and TRBJ2-7, with TRBD2 identical over 8 bases. V lost 1 base to trimming and J lost 3 bases; unmatched junction nucleotides: 2. The CDR3 runs 14 residues. Germline assignment: CDR1 SEHNR and CDR2 FQNEAQ (reference sequence). CDR3: CASSLVTSDYEQYF. CDR3 nucleotides: TGTGCCAGCAGCTTAGTGACTAGCGACTACGAGCAGTACTTC.

The genes are TRBV20-1 and TRBJ1-3, with 8 positions matching TRBD1. The CDR3 spans 15 residues. Trimming cost V 5 bases and J 2 bases; bases outside gene matches: 8. CDR1 is DFQATT and CDR2 is SNEGSKA in the germline V gene (reference sequence). CDR3 DNA: TGCAGTGCTCCAGACCAGGGACAGGCTGGAAACACCATATATTTT. Protein product: CSAPDQGQAGNTIYF.

Turning to this clonotype: A much larger clone lies a single base off, so this may be a read error. This chain joins TRBV13 and TRBJ2-3, with D hard to call. CDR3 length: 15 residues. CDR1 is PRHDT, CDR2 FYEKMQ, per germline (reference sequence). V dropped 7 bases and J dropped 2 bases, with 16 bases sitting between them. The CDR3 sequence is CASNPWFIHTDTQYF. The DNA of the CDR3 is TGTGCCAGCAACCCCTGGTTCATCCACACAGATACGCAGTATTTT.